Shown below are 21 T cell receptor beta chains from a single sample sequenced in a study of blood T cell repertoires in COVID-19. This table comes from immunoSEQ multiplex PCR, and its TCRdb copy is limited to in-frame clones, with some not included. The sample carries about 330,000 clones, 80% to 90% recorded once. The sequenced sample consisted of PBMCs or T cells enriched from blood (not recorded which). Receptors were obtained from a man aged 25 to 45 who had recovered from COVID-19.

The chain couples TRBV2 to TRBJ2-1; TRBD2 matches 10 bases. Germline V gives CDR1 SNHLY, CDR2 FYNNEI. The V segment lost 3 bases and the J segment 0 bases; nucleotides outside the gene matches: 5. The CDR3 is 17 residues long. In nucleotides, the CDR3 is TGTGCCAGCAGTGACAGGAAGCGGGGGGGCTCCTACAATGAGCAGTTCTTC. It codes for CASSDRKRGGSYNEQFF.

The chain links TRBV11-2 to TRBJ1-2; D is perhaps TRBD1 (6 bases). The germline V gene has CDR1 SGHAT and CDR2 FQNNGV. V dropped 2 bases and J dropped 4 bases, with 11 bases sitting between them. CDR3 length: 14 amino acids. In DNA form, the CDR3 reads TGTGCCAGCAGCTTAACCGGACAGACCTATGGCTACACCTTC. It translates to CASSLTGQTYGYTF.

This clone was counted once. The V gene is TRBV28, the J gene TRBJ1-2; 7 nucleotides line up with TRBD1. From germline, CDR1 is MDHEN and CDR2 SYDVKM. The CDR3 has 12 amino acids. J lost 4 bases, V lost 7 bases, and 3 bases had no gene match. In DNA, the CDR3 is TGTGCCAGCACCAGACAGGGCTATGGCTACACCTTC. Residues: CASTRQGYGYTF.

This clone came up a few times. V and J are TRBV2 and TRBJ2-3; D is unresolved. The CDR3 length is 13 residues. V gave up 6 bases and J gave up 3 bases, with 10 bases separating them. CDR1 and CDR2 (germline): SNHLY, FYNNEI. This CDR3 is CASSVHGTDTQYF. In nucleotides, the CDR3 is TGTGCCAGCAGCGTACATGGTACAGATACGCAGTATTTT.

This clone was counted a few times. The chain couples TRBV6-5 to TRBJ2-7; unclear D gene. Trimming left V 0 bases short and J 5 bases short, with 8 bases between. From germline, CDR1 is MNHEY and CDR2 SVGAGI. This CDR3 comprises 13 residues. CDR3 region: CASSYSNFHEQYF. The CDR3 DNA sequence: TGTGCCAGCAGTTACTCCAACTTCCACGAGCAGTACTTC.

This clone was recorded only once. This rearrangement joins TRBV2 to TRBJ2-3, with 7 bases aligning to TRBD2. V shed 5 bases, J shed 0 bases, and the junction held 5 bases outside the gene matches. The CDR3 spans 15 residues. Germline lookup yields CDR1 SNHLY and CDR2 FYNNEI. The CDR3 is CASSSRGTSTDTQYF. The CDR3 DNA sequence: TGTGCCAGCAGTTCGCGGGGGACTAGCACAGATACGCAGTATTTT.

The V gene is TRBV15, the J gene TRBJ1-5; D not resolved. The V gene's germline CDR1 is LNHNV and CDR2 YYDKDF (reference sequence). This CDR3 is 13 amino acids long. Trimming stripped 6 bases from V and 0 bases from J, with 6 bases between. CDR3 bases: TGTGCCACCAGTTCCGTTAGCAATCAGCCCCAGCATTTT. Its translation: CATSSVSNQPQHF.

The table lists this clone with a few counts. The J gene is TRBJ2-5, the V gene TRBV12-5; D remains unclear. V was trimmed by 3 bases and J by 5 bases, leaving 10 bases between them. Germline-derived CDR1 and CDR2 are LGHNT and FRNRAP. This CDR3 region has 13 residues. The CDR3 sequence: CASGFSGRETQYF. For the CDR3, the DNA is TGTGCTAGTGGTTTTTCGGGTCGGGAGACCCAGTACTTC.

This chain uses TRBV5-1 with TRBJ1-4; 11 nucleotides agree with TRBD1. The germline V gene has CDR1 SGHRS and CDR2 YFSETQ. This CDR3 is 15 amino acids long. With 3 bases clipped from V and 7 bases from J, the junction kept 5 bases outside the gene matches. The CDR3 DNA is TGCGCCAGCAGCTCTGCGGGACAGGGGGTTGAAAAACTGTTTTTT. It translates to CASSSAGQGVEKLFF.

The V gene is TRBV28, the J gene TRBJ1-6; no clear D. The germline V and J ends were trimmed by 6 bases and 6 bases, with 9 bases remaining between them. Germline CDR1 and CDR2: MDHEN and SYDVKM. The CDR3 is 13 residues long. CDR3 amino acids: CASRAGGNSPLHF. CDR3 in DNA: TGTGCCAGCAGAGCAGGAGGTAATTCACCCCTCCACTTT.

This clone showed up just once. The genes are TRBV6-5 and TRBJ2-7, with a tentative D call TRBD1 (5 bases). The CDR3 covers 16 residues. The germline V gene has CDR1 MNHEY and CDR2 SVGAGI. V was clipped by 4 bases and J by 0 bases, with 16 bases between them. CDR3 sequence (DNA): TGTGCCAGCAGTTTACTCGCGACAGTCGTCTCCTACGAGCAGTACTTC. This codes for CASSLLATVVSYEQYF.

The chain uses TRBV15 and TRBJ1-6; 7 bases line up with TRBD1. This CDR3 is 18 amino acids long. Looked up from germline, CDR1 is LNHNV and CDR2 is YYDKDF (reference sequence). The V and J ends lost 3 bases and 6 bases, in that order; junction bases with no gene match: 14. The CDR3 loop is CATSSYGTALFSNSPLHF. Here the CDR3 DNA reads TGTGCCACCAGCAGCTACGGGACAGCGTTATTTTCTAATTCACCCCTCCACTTT. Together with reference TRBV15 and TRBJ1-6, the CDR3 gives the full variable domain: DAMVIQNPRYQVTQFGKPVTLSCSQTLNHNVMYWYQQKSSQAPKLLFHYYDKDFNNEADTPDNFQSRRPNTSFCFLDIRSPGLGDTAMYLCATSSYGTALFSNSPLHFGNGTRLTVT.

This chain connects TRBV5-1 to TRBJ1-4, with D possibly matching TRBD1 (6 bases). The CDR3 is 13 residues long. The V and J ends lost 4 bases and 7 bases respectively, with 11 bases between them. Germline CDR1 reads SGHRS; CDR2 reads YFSETQ. The CDR3 DNA reads as TGCGCCAGCAGCCTAACAGGGAGTGAAAAACTGTTTTTT. Translating gives CASSLTGSEKLFF.

J is TRBJ1-1 and V is TRBV11-2; the D gene is possibly TRBD1 (5 bases). CDR1 SGHAT and CDR2 FQNNGV come from the germline V gene. The CDR3 length is 14 residues. V shed 10 bases and J shed 1 base, with 16 bases lying between them. The CDR3: CATSQVGQNTEAFF. DNA for the CDR3: TGTGCCACTTCACAGGTGGGGCAGAACACTGAAGCTTTCTTT.

The CDR3 sequence: CASSPRVGLSYEQYF. CDR3 nucleotide sequence: TGTGCCAGCAGTCCCCGGGTAGGCCTATCCTACGAGCAGTACTTC. This sequence joins TRBV6-5 and TRBJ2-7; D gene ambiguous. V lost 5 bases and J lost 1, with 15 bases in between. Germline values: CDR1 MNHEY, CDR2 SVGAGI. This CDR3 has 15 residues.

This clone showed up just a few times. V gene TRBV11-3 combines with J gene TRBJ1-2; a weak D match, TRBD1 (6 bases). V was pared by 0 bases and J by 5 bases, with 16 bases between. Germline V gene data show CDR1 as SGHNT and CDR2 as YENEEA. CDR3 length: 16 amino acids. The CDR3 bases are TGTGCCAGCAGCTTAGAGTGGGGACATCGGCCTTATGGCTACACCTTC. It encodes CASSLEWGHRPYGYTF.

This clone has just one count. V and J are TRBV5-1 and TRBJ1-3, with 7 nucleotides matching TRBD1. Germline V CDR1 and CDR2: SGHRS, YFSETQ. CDR3 size: 15 residues. The V gene end was trimmed by 0 bases and the J gene end by 3 bases; junction bases not matched to a gene: 3. The CDR3 DNA sequence: TGCGCCAGCAGCTTGGGGGACAGCTATGGAAACACCATATATTTT. Amino acid sequence: CASSLGDSYGNTIYF.

The V gene is TRBV30, the J gene TRBJ1-6, with D possibly matching TRBD1 (5 bases). Germline V gene data show CDR1 as GTSNPN and CDR2 as SVGIG (reference sequence). This CDR3 contains 15 residues. The ends were cut back, 3 bases at V and 7 bases at J, with 16 bases in the middle. The CDR3 sequence is CAWSELWGENSPLHF. In DNA, the CDR3 is TGTGCCTGGAGCGAACTGTGGGGGGAAAATTCACCCCTCCACTTT.

The rearrangement joins TRBV6-1 to TRBJ2-3, with 8 bases matching TRBD2. With 4 bases clipped from V and 2 bases from J, the junction kept 11 bases outside the gene matches. The CDR3 covers 17 residues. CDR1 MNHNS and CDR2 SASEGT come from the germline V gene. The CDR3 reads CASSGVLSGAPTDTQYF. In DNA form, the CDR3 reads TGTGCCAGCAGTGGAGTCCTTAGCGGGGCCCCCACAGATACGCAGTATTTT.

This chain connects TRBV7-3 to TRBJ2-1, with TRBD2 matching over 9 bases. The CDR3 spans 16 residues. V gave up 6 bases and J gave up 7 bases; unmatched junction bases: 13. Germline V gene data show CDR1 as SGHTA and CDR2 as FQGTGA. The CDR3 sequence is CASRSLGLAGYNEQFF. CDR3 in DNA: TGTGCCAGCAGGTCATTGGGGCTAGCGGGGTATAATGAGCAGTTCTTC.

The chain combines TRBV3-1 (or the pseudogene TRBV3-2) with TRBJ2-3; weak D call: TRBD2 (5 bases). Trimming stripped 4 bases from V and 0 bases from J, with 11 bases between. Germline V lookup: CDR1 LGHDT, CDR2 YNNKEL (reference sequence). The CDR3 totals 15 residues. CDR3 sequence reads: CASSLIGGSTDTQYF. The CDR3 nucleotides are TGTGCCAGCAGCCTGATCGGCGGGAGCACAGATACGCAGTATTTT.